These T cell receptor beta chains were read from a single sample in a study of blood T cell repertoires in COVID-19. Sequenced by immunoSEQ multiplex PCR; TCRdb stores in-frame clones only, minus some. The table lists 250,000 or so clones, roughly 88% of them singletons. The sample consisted of PBMCs or T cells enriched from blood (not recorded which). These receptors originate from a woman between 50 and 59 years old who had recovered from COVID-19. Both conserved end residues are part of each CDR3. Each record gives: clone size, J gene, V gene, D gene, CDR3 DNA, CDR3 protein. D genes are given only for firm matches. Clone size is shown for a subset of rows, as once, few, many or a class of expanded clone.

clone_size: NA; j_call: TRBJ1-1; v_call: TRBV5-1; d_call: NA; cdr3_nt: TGCGCCAGCAGCTTGGAAGCGGACACTGAAGCTTTCTTT; cdr3_aa: CASSLEADTEAFF
clone_size: NA; j_call: TRBJ1-1; v_call: TRBV13; d_call: NA; cdr3_nt: TGTGCCAGCAGCTACGGTACTTCTGAAGCTTTCTTT; cdr3_aa: CASSYGTSEAFF
clone_size: NA; j_call: TRBJ2-3; v_call: TRBV18; d_call: TRBD2; cdr3_nt: TGTGCCAGCTCACGACGACTAGCGGACACAGATACGCAGTATTTT; cdr3_aa: CASSRRLADTDTQYF
clone_size: NA; j_call: TRBJ2-7; v_call: TRBV9; d_call: TRBD1; cdr3_nt: TGTGCCTCCGGGACAGGCTACGAGCAGTACTTC; cdr3_aa: CASGTGYEQYF
clone_size: NA; j_call: TRBJ1-2; v_call: TRBV28; d_call: TRBD1; cdr3_nt: TGTGCCAGCAGTTTACTCGGGCAGGGGGCCGTCTATGGCTACACCTTC; cdr3_aa: CASSLLGQGAVYGYTF
clone_size: NA; j_call: TRBJ2-5; v_call: TRBV28; d_call: TRBD1; cdr3_nt: TGTGCCAGCAGTTCCCCACCGGGACAGGGGAGAGAGACCCAGTACTTC; cdr3_aa: CASSSPPGQGRETQYF
clone_size: NA; j_call: TRBJ1-1; v_call: TRBV3-1/TRBV3-2; d_call: TRBD1; cdr3_nt: TGTGCCAGCAGTCCGATGACAGGGATGAACACTGAAGCTTTCTTT; cdr3_aa: CASSPMTGMNTEAFF
clone_size: NA; j_call: TRBJ1-2; v_call: TRBV5-1; d_call: NA; cdr3_nt: TGCGCCAGCGGTGCCGCGGCCGCTAACTATGGCTACACCTTC; cdr3_aa: CASGAAAANYGYTF
clone_size: NA; j_call: TRBJ2-5; v_call: TRBV2; d_call: NA; cdr3_nt: TGTGCCAGCACCACGGGACACAAGTTCCAAGAGACCCAGTACTTC; cdr3_aa: CASTTGHKFQETQYF
clone_size: NA; j_call: TRBJ2-7; v_call: TRBV14; d_call: NA; cdr3_nt: TGTGCCAGCAGCCCCTCTACAGGTCTACCCGAGCAGTACTTC; cdr3_aa: CASSPSTGLPEQYF
clone_size: few; j_call: TRBJ2-4; v_call: TRBV5-5; d_call: NA; cdr3_nt: TGTGCCAGCAGCTTGGATCCAGCCAGGGATGACATTCAGTACTTC; cdr3_aa: CASSLDPARDDIQYF
clone_size: NA; j_call: TRBJ2-7; v_call: TRBV9; d_call: TRBD2; cdr3_nt: TGTGCCAGCAGCCGGACTAGCGGTAACGAGCAGTACTTC; cdr3_aa: CASSRTSGNEQYF
clone_size: NA; j_call: TRBJ2-1; v_call: TRBV27; d_call: NA; cdr3_nt: TGTGCCAGCAGTTCAGGGACTAATGAGCAGTTCTTC; cdr3_aa: CASSSGTNEQFF
clone_size: NA; j_call: TRBJ2-7; v_call: TRBV5-1; d_call: NA; cdr3_nt: TGCGCCAGCAGCCCAGGGAGGACCTACGAGCAGTACTTC; cdr3_aa: CASSPGRTYEQYF
clone_size: once; j_call: TRBJ2-7; v_call: TRBV23-1; d_call: NA; cdr3_nt: TGCGCCAGCAGTCAATCCCGGATAGCGGACCACTACGAGCAGTACTTC; cdr3_aa: CASSQSRIADHYEQYF
clone_size: NA; j_call: TRBJ2-7; v_call: TRBV18; d_call: NA; cdr3_nt: TGTGCCAGCTCACCAGAGACAGACTCCTACGAGCAGTACTTC; cdr3_aa: CASSPETDSYEQYF
clone_size: NA; j_call: TRBJ1-2; v_call: TRBV28; d_call: NA; cdr3_nt: TGTGCCAGCAGCCCAGGCGACTATGGCTACACCTTC; cdr3_aa: CASSPGDYGYTF
clone_size: NA; j_call: TRBJ1-2; v_call: TRBV6-4; d_call: TRBD1; cdr3_nt: TGTGCCAGCAGTGCGGACAGGGGATACTATGGCTACACCTTC; cdr3_aa: CASSADRGYYGYTF
clone_size: NA; j_call: TRBJ1-4; v_call: TRBV28; d_call: TRBD1; cdr3_nt: TGTGCCAGCAGGCTGGGTGGGACAGCCGGCGAAAAACTGTTTTTT; cdr3_aa: CASRLGGTAGEKLFF